Listed below are T cell receptor beta chains from one sample, sequenced in a study of shared clonotypes between healthy human individuals. Produced via immunoSEQ multiplex PCR; TCRdb's table is partial and in-frame only. In the table there are 2 million to 2.5 million clones, approximately 94% of which are singletons. Material for sequencing was naive CD4+ T cells sorted from blood. The receptors shown here come from a man younger than 30 in good health. Each CDR3 is given with its conserved first and last residue. The order of the fields is J gene, D gene, V gene, clone size, CDR3 protein, CDR3 DNA. The D gene is left open where the match is weak. Not every row has a clone size; where given, it reads once, few, many or a size class.

J gene: TRBJ2-3; D gene: -; V gene: TRBV1; clone size: -; CDR3 protein: CTSSQENITDTQYF; CDR3 DNA: TGCACCAGCAGCCAAGAGAATATCACAGATACGCAGTATTTT
J gene: TRBJ1-4; D gene: -; V gene: TRBV5-1; clone size: -; CDR3 protein: CASSFGATNEKLFF; CDR3 DNA: TGCGCCAGCAGCTTTGGCGCAACTAATGAAAAACTGTTTTTT
J gene: TRBJ1-5; D gene: -; V gene: TRBV19; clone size: -; CDR3 protein: CASSMGAGVQPQHF; CDR3 DNA: TGTGCCAGTAGTATGGGGGCAGGGGTGCAGCCCCAGCATTTT
J gene: TRBJ1-2; D gene: TRBD1; V gene: TRBV6-6; clone size: -; CDR3 protein: CASSSPDRGDGYTF; CDR3 DNA: TGTGCCAGCAGTTCCCCTGACAGGGGAGATGGCTACACCTTC
J gene: TRBJ2-5; D gene: -; V gene: TRBV5-1; clone size: -; CDR3 protein: CASSLSKTDSPQETQYF; CDR3 DNA: TGCGCCAGCAGCTTATCGAAGACGGATTCCCCTCAAGAGACCCAGTACTTC
J gene: TRBJ1-2; D gene: -; V gene: TRBV15; clone size: -; CDR3 protein: CATSGGYGMGQGYGYTF; CDR3 DNA: TGTGCCACCAGCGGGGGATATGGAATGGGGCAGGGCTATGGCTACACCTTC
J gene: TRBJ2-2; D gene: -; V gene: TRBV10-1; clone size: -; CDR3 protein: CAKSLENTGELFF; CDR3 DNA: TGCGCCAAATCTCTTGAGAACACCGGGGAGCTGTTTTTT
J gene: TRBJ1-1; D gene: -; V gene: TRBV6-1; clone size: -; CDR3 protein: CASSGPNRENTEAFF; CDR3 DNA: TGTGCCAGCAGTGGACCCAACAGGGAGAACACTGAAGCTTTCTTT
J gene: TRBJ2-7; D gene: TRBD1; V gene: TRBV30; clone size: -; CDR3 protein: CAWSVVGQGLTYEQYF; CDR3 DNA: TGTGCCTGGAGTGTAGTCGGACAGGGACTTACCTACGAGCAGTACTTC
J gene: TRBJ1-3; D gene: -; V gene: TRBV5-1; clone size: -; CDR3 protein: CASSLETVDSGNTIYF; CDR3 DNA: TGCGCCAGCAGCTTGGAAACGGTGGACTCTGGAAACACCATATATTTT
J gene: TRBJ1-6; D gene: TRBD1; V gene: TRBV5-1; clone size: -; CDR3 protein: CASSLGHGTGWNSPLHF; CDR3 DNA: TGCGCCAGCAGCTTGGGCCACGGGACAGGGTGGAATTCACCCCTCCACTTT
J gene: TRBJ2-7; D gene: -; V gene: TRBV7-6; clone size: few; CDR3 protein: CASSADAGPSYEQYF; CDR3 DNA: TGTGCCAGCAGCGCCGACGCAGGGCCGTCCTACGAGCAGTACTTC
J gene: TRBJ2-1; D gene: -; V gene: TRBV5-1; clone size: -; CDR3 protein: CASSAGGGVSYNEQFF; CDR3 DNA: TGCGCCAGCAGCGCTGGCGGCGGGGTCTCCTACAATGAGCAGTTCTTC
J gene: TRBJ1-6; D gene: -; V gene: TRBV5-8; clone size: once; CDR3 protein: CASSFTQGNSPLHF; CDR3 DNA: TGTGCCAGCAGCTTCACACAGGGTAATTCACCCCTCCACTTT
J gene: TRBJ2-7; D gene: -; V gene: TRBV19; clone size: -; CDR3 protein: CASSMAGAGTYEQYF; CDR3 DNA: TGTGCCAGTAGTATGGCGGGGGCCGGCACCTACGAGCAGTACTTC
J gene: TRBJ2-1; D gene: TRBD2; V gene: TRBV5-4; clone size: once; CDR3 protein: CASSLGLAGSKNEQFF; CDR3 DNA: TGTGCCAGCAGCTTGGGACTAGCGGGAAGTAAGAATGAGCAGTTCTTC
J gene: TRBJ1-2; D gene: TRBD1; V gene: TRBV18; clone size: -; CDR3 protein: CASSPIGTGHPEGYTF; CDR3 DNA: TGTGCCAGCTCACCGATCGGGACAGGGCATCCGGAAGGCTACACCTTC
J gene: TRBJ1-2; D gene: -; V gene: TRBV7-9; clone size: -; CDR3 protein: CASASAGSLSYGYTF; CDR3 DNA: TGTGCCAGCGCATCCGCAGGGAGTTTATCCTATGGCTACACCTTC
J gene: TRBJ2-7; D gene: TRBD1; V gene: TRBV5-1; clone size: -; CDR3 protein: CASNNGQGWYEQYF; CDR3 DNA: TGCGCCAGCAACAACGGACAGGGATGGTATGAGCAGTACTTC
J gene: TRBJ2-3; D gene: -; V gene: TRBV5-4; clone size: -; CDR3 protein: CASSSVERADTQYF; CDR3 DNA: TGTGCCAGCAGCTCGGTGGAGCGCGCAGATACGCAGTATTTT
J gene: TRBJ2-7; D gene: TRBD1; V gene: TRBV9; clone size: -; CDR3 protein: CASSAGQGLTYEQYF; CDR3 DNA: TGTGCCAGCAGCGCCGGACAGGGGCTCACCTACGAGCAGTACTTC
J gene: TRBJ1-2; D gene: TRBD1; V gene: TRBV10-3; clone size: -; CDR3 protein: CAISEGQVNYGYTF; CDR3 DNA: TGTGCCATCAGTGAGGGACAGGTGAACTATGGCTACACCTTC
J gene: TRBJ2-5; D gene: -; V gene: TRBV5-3; clone size: -; CDR3 protein: CARSYRAANQETQYF; CDR3 DNA: TGTGCCAGAAGCTATAGGGCGGCTAACCAAGAGACCCAGTACTTC
J gene: TRBJ2-3; D gene: TRBD2; V gene: TRBV5-4; clone size: -; CDR3 protein: CASSPALAGRGRELDTQYF; CDR3 DNA: TGTGCCAGCAGCCCCGCCCTAGCGGGCCGCGGGAGGGAGTTAGATACGCAGTATTTT
J gene: TRBJ2-7; D gene: -; V gene: TRBV18; clone size: -; CDR3 protein: CASSQKAFGEQYF; CDR3 DNA: TGTGCCAGCTCACAAAAGGCCTTCGGGGAGCAGTACTTC
J gene: TRBJ1-2; D gene: -; V gene: TRBV9; clone size: -; CDR3 protein: CASSVQPGVEYGYTF; CDR3 DNA: TGTGCCAGCAGCGTTCAACCGGGTGTAGAGTATGGCTACACCTTC
J gene: TRBJ1-3; D gene: TRBD1; V gene: TRBV14; clone size: -; CDR3 protein: CASSQWTGSTSSNTIYF; CDR3 DNA: TGTGCCAGCAGCCAGTGGACAGGGAGCACCTCAAGCAACACCATATATTTT
J gene: TRBJ2-7; D gene: -; V gene: TRBV7-9; clone size: -; CDR3 protein: CASSLGLTSYEQYF; CDR3 DNA: TGTGCCAGCAGCCTAGGGCTGACTTCCTACGAGCAGTACTTC
J gene: TRBJ2-5; D gene: -; V gene: TRBV10-3; clone size: -; CDR3 protein: CAISDRAVGETQYF; CDR3 DNA: TGTGCCATCAGTGATAGGGCAGTGGGGGAGACCCAGTACTTC
J gene: TRBJ2-2; D gene: -; V gene: TRBV5-4; clone size: -; CDR3 protein: CASSFWDTGELFF; CDR3 DNA: TGTGCCAGCAGCTTCTGGGACACCGGGGAGCTGTTTTTT
J gene: TRBJ2-1; D gene: TRBD2; V gene: TRBV9; clone size: -; CDR3 protein: CASSVVAGGLSYNEQFF; CDR3 DNA: TGTGCCAGCAGCGTAGTAGCGGGGGGCCTGTCCTACAATGAGCAGTTCTTC
J gene: TRBJ2-5; D gene: TRBD1; V gene: TRBV5-1; clone size: -; CDR3 protein: CASSRGQIQETQYF; CDR3 DNA: TGCGCCAGCTCTAGGGGGCAGATCCAAGAGACCCAGTACTTC
J gene: TRBJ2-3; D gene: TRBD1; V gene: TRBV10-3; clone size: once; CDR3 protein: CAIRSDRVIQGDTQYF; CDR3 DNA: TGTGCCATCAGATCGGACAGGGTAATTCAAGGAGATACGCAGTATTTT
J gene: TRBJ2-7; D gene: TRBD1; V gene: TRBV27; clone size: once; CDR3 protein: CASSATLDRAWQYF; CDR3 DNA: TGTGCCAGCAGTGCGACCCTCGACAGGGCCTGGCAGTACTTC
J gene: TRBJ1-5; D gene: -; V gene: TRBV30; clone size: few; CDR3 protein: CAWSVVGGNQPQHF; CDR3 DNA: TGTGCCTGGAGTGTAGTGGGAGGCAATCAGCCCCAGCATTTT
J gene: TRBJ1-2; D gene: -; V gene: TRBV2; clone size: -; CDR3 protein: CASSEAPGIRGYTF; CDR3 DNA: TGTGCCAGCAGTGAAGCGCCAGGGATACGAGGCTACACCTTC
J gene: TRBJ1-6; D gene: TRBD1; V gene: TRBV28; clone size: -; CDR3 protein: CASSLRTGANNSPLHF; CDR3 DNA: TGTGCCAGCAGTTTAAGGACAGGGGCGAATAATTCACCCCTCCACTTT
J gene: TRBJ1-1; D gene: -; V gene: TRBV11-2; clone size: -; CDR3 protein: CASSLGFYTEAFF; CDR3 DNA: TGTGCCAGCAGCCTCGGATTTTACACTGAAGCTTTCTTT
J gene: TRBJ2-7; D gene: TRBD1; V gene: TRBV28; clone size: -; CDR3 protein: CASSEQHRGHEQYF; CDR3 DNA: TGTGCCAGCAGCGAACAACACAGGGGCCACGAGCAGTACTTC
J gene: TRBJ2-3; D gene: TRBD2; V gene: TRBV5-1; clone size: -; CDR3 protein: CASSLVRGGPDTQYF; CDR3 DNA: TGCGCCAGCAGCTTGGTGCGGGGGGGGCCGGATACGCAGTATTTT
J gene: TRBJ1-1; D gene: TRBD1; V gene: TRBV7-9; clone size: -; CDR3 protein: CASSFQGVNTEAFF; CDR3 DNA: TGTGCCAGCAGCTTTCAGGGGGTGAACACTGAAGCTTTCTTT
J gene: TRBJ1-2; D gene: -; V gene: TRBV2; clone size: -; CDR3 protein: CASSGGEGVSYGYTF; CDR3 DNA: TGTGCCAGCAGTGGGGGTGAGGGAGTCAGCTATGGCTACACCTTC
J gene: TRBJ2-5; D gene: TRBD1; V gene: TRBV25-1; clone size: -; CDR3 protein: CASSENRGSVETQYF; CDR3 DNA: TGTGCCAGCAGTGAAAACAGGGGCTCGGTGGAGACCCAGTACTTC
J gene: TRBJ1-5; D gene: TRBD1; V gene: TRBV10-3; clone size: -; CDR3 protein: CAISETGGNQPQHF; CDR3 DNA: TGTGCCATCAGTGAGACAGGGGGCAATCAGCCCCAGCATTTT
J gene: TRBJ1-5; D gene: -; V gene: TRBV30; clone size: few; CDR3 protein: CAWSLGETPNQPQHF; CDR3 DNA: TGTGCCTGGAGCCTAGGGGAAACCCCCAATCAGCCCCAGCATTTT
J gene: TRBJ2-7; D gene: -; V gene: TRBV9; clone size: -; CDR3 protein: CASSVQQLNSYEQYF; CDR3 DNA: TGTGCCAGCAGCGTACAGCAGCTGAACTCCTACGAGCAGTACTTC
J gene: TRBJ1-1; D gene: -; V gene: TRBV4-1; clone size: -; CDR3 protein: CASSLSGTANTEAFF; CDR3 DNA: TGCGCCAGCAGCCTCAGCGGGACGGCGAACACTGAAGCTTTCTTT